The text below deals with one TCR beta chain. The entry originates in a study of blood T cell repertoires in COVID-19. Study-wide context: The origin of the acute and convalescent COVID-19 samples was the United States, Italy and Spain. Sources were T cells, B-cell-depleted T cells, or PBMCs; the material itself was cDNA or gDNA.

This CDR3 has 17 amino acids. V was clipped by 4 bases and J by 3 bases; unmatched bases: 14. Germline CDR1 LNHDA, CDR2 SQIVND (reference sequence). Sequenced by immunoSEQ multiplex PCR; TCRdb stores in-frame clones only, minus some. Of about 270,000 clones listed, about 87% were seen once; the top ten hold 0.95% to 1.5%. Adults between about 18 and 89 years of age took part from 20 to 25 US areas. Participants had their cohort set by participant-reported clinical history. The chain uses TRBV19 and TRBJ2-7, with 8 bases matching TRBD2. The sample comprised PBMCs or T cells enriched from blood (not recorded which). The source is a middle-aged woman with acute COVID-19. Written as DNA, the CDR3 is TGTGCCAGTAGTACCGAAGGGGGGAGCGGGAGTTTCTACGAGCAGTACTTC. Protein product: CASSTEGGSGSFYEQYF.